This TCR beta chain was documented in a study of T cell changes during pregnancy in multiple sclerosis. Germline V gene sequence: CDR1 SGDLS, CDR2 YYNGEE. This CDR3 contains 16 residues. V shed 1 base, J shed 2 bases, and the junction held 7 bases outside the gene matches. Sequencing used immunoSEQ multiplex PCR; TCRdb keeps in-frame clones, though not all of them. This repertoire shows 50,000 to 70,000 clones, 80% to 95% found once; its top ten account for 0.85%. The J gene is TRBJ2-3, the V gene TRBV9; 7 bases are shared with TRBD1. The source was peripheral blood, collected in the first trimester of pregnancy. The TCR originated in a female donor with multiple sclerosis, enrolled in a pregnancy study. The chain's CDR3 is CASSVSGQANTDTQYF. As DNA, the CDR3 is TGTGCCAGCAGCGTATCCGGACAGGCGAACACAGATACGCAGTATTTT.